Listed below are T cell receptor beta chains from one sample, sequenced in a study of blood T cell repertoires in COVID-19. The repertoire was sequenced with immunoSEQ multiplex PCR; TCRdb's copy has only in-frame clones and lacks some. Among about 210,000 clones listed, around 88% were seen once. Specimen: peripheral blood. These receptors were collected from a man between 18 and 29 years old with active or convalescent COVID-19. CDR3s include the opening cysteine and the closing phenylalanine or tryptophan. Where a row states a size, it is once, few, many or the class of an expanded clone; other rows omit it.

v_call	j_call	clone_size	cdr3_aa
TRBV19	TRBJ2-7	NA	CASSIGSMTSYEQYF
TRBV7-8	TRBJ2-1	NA	CASSASGGTYNEQFF
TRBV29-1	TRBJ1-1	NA	CSVDGGSNEAFF
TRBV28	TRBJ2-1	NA	CASRPTGGRGYNEQFF
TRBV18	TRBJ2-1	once	CASSPAGTGVGNEQFF
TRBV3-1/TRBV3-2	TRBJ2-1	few	CASSQVGSNEQFF
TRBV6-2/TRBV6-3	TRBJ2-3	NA	CASSVTAGGPDTQYF
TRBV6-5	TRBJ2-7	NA	CASTQRAISYEQYF
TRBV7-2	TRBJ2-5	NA	CASRQTGGAETQYF
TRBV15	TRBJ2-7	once	CATSRGRGSYEQYF
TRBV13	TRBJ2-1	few	CASSSGLAGTNEQFF